This TCR beta chain is from a study of CD8+CD57+ T cells in acquired aplastic anemia. Across the whole study: DNA per sorted CD4+ or CD8+ sample ranged 0.2 to 27.4 ug, averaging around 3.1 ug. Study conclusions and caveats: Patients and controls were found to share fewer than 35 CD8+ CDR3 sequences. Patients and controls had CD8+ Simpson's diversity values that were not significantly distinct.

This CDR3 is built from 16 residues. Germline CDR1 and CDR2: DFQATT and SNEGSKA (reference sequence). CDR3 and TCR beta VDJ profiling relied on a genomic DNA template. TCRdb re-called the reads through MiXCR, storing one row per CDR3 protein. The table has roughly 200,000 distinct CDR3 sequences, 60% to 80% seen once. Comments on this clonotype: What it recognizes is unknown. Mismatch with germline at one junction end may stem from a read error.

Patients selected for sequencing had displayed CD8+CD57+ cell expansion by flow cytometry. The enrolled patients all had severe acquired aplastic anemia. This receptor was taken from a human donor with aplastic anemia. Sequencing was carried out using sorted CD4+, CD8+, or CD8+CD57+ T cells (not recorded which) from PBMCs. The rearrangement links TRBV20-1 to TRBJ2-2; the D gene is possibly TRBD1 (6 bases). The CDR3 spells CSAAMDSVTNTGELSW. CDR3 nucleotide sequence: TGCAGTGCTGCAATGGACAGTGTAACGAACACCGGGGAGCTGTCTTGG.